This T cell receptor beta chain was found in a study of shared clonotypes between healthy human individuals. Sorted-subset replicate PCRs used around 200 ng DNA, some 31,000 T cell genomes. Only in-frame clones appear in the TCRdb table, and some are missing; sequencing was by immunoSEQ multiplex PCR. The repertoire holds about 340,000 clones, around 67% seen once, with about 10% in the top ten. This clone was seen once. The receptor comes from a man younger than 40 in good health. The source material was memory CD4+ T cells sorted from blood. Subset given: CD45RA-negative fraction.

The CDR3 DNA follows: TGTGCCAGCGGCCCTTGGAACACTGAAGCTTTCTTT. Its protein product is CASGPWNTEAFF. V and J are TRBV6-5 and TRBJ1-1; D unresolved. V was clipped by 8 bases and J by 1 base, with 8 bases between them. Germline V gives CDR1 MNHEY, CDR2 SVGAGI. The CDR3 covers 12 residues.